The entry below gives a single T cell receptor beta chain sequence along with its context. Its antigen is undetermined. Germline V gives CDR1 DFQATT, CDR2 SNEGSKA (reference sequence). V lost 5 bases and J lost 2, with 18 bases in between. The CDR3 contains 15 residues. These data belong to a study of post-analysis software for immune sequencing data. General study points: Roughly five TRBV segments, including TRBV5-6, TRBV5-1 and TRBV20-1, were more frequent in patients than controls.

Unique molecular identifiers were carried by the TCR beta cDNA libraries. MiXCR, run by TCRdb on the PCR reads, gives a single entry per CDR3 protein. The sample lists fewer than 850,000 distinct CDR3 sequences, roughly 27% occurring once. Sequenced material: blood. The chain has TRBV20-1 and TRBJ1-1, with D possibly matching TRBD1 (6 bases). The sequence was obtained from a girl between 5 and 17 years old with multiple sclerosis. CDR3 bases: TGCAGTGCTGATGACAGGCATGCGGGTAACACTGAAGCTTTCTTT. Residues: CSADDRHAGNTEAFF.